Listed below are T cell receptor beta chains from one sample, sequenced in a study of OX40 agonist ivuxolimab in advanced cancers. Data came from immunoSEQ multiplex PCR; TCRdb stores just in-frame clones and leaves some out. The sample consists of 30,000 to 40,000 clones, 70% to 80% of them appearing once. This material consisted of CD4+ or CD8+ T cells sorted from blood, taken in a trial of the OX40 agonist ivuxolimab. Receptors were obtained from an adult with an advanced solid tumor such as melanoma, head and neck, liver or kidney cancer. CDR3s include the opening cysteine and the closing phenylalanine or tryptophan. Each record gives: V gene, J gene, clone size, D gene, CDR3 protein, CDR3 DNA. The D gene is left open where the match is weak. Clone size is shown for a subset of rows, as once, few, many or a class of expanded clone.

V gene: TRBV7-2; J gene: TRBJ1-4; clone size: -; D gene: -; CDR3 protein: CASSLVGTEKLFF; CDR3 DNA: TGTGCCAGCAGCTTAGTGGGGACAGAAAAACTGTTTTTT
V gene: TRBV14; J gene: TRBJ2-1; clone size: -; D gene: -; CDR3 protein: CASSPYYNEQFF; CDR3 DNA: TGTGCCAGCAGCCCCTATTACAATGAGCAGTTCTTC
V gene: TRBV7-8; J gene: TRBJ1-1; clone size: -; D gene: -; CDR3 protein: CASSLGLPNTEAFF; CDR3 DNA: TGTGCCAGCAGCTTGGGACTCCCGAACACTGAAGCTTTCTTT
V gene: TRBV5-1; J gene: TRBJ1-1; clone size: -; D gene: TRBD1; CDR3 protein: CASSPGQMNTEAFF; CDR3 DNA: TGCGCCAGCAGCCCGGGACAGATGAACACTGAAGCTTTCTTT
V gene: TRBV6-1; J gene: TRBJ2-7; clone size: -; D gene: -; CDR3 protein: CASRAYEQYF; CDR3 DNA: TGTGCCAGCAGGGCGTACGAGCAGTACTTC
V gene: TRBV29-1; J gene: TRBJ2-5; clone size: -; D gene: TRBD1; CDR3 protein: CSFRQGGQETQYF; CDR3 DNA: TGCAGCTTCCGACAGGGGGGCCAAGAGACCCAGTACTTC
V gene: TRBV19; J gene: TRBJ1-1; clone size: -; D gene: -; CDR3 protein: CASSVGGAVNTEAFF; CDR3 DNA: TGTGCCAGTTCGGTAGGGGGGGCAGTGAACACTGAAGCTTTCTTT
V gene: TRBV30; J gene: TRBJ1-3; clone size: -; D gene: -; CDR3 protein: CAWSWVSGNTIYF; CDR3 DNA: TGTGCCTGGAGTTGGGTGTCCGGAAACACCATATATTTT
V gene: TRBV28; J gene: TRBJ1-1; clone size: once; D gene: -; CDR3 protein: CASGTANTEAFF; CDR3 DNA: TGTGCCAGCGGGACCGCGAACACTGAAGCTTTCTTT
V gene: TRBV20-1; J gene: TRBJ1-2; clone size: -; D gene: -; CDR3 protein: CSARDYGYTF; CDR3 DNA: TGCAGTGCTCGGGACTATGGCTACACCTTC
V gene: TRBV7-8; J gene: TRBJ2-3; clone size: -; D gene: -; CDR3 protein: CASSLADRGDTQYF; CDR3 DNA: TGTGCCAGCAGCTTAGCGGACCGCGGAGATACGCAGTATTTT
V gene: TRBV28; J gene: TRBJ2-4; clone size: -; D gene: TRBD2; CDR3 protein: CASSLAGGLENIQYF; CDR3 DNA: TGTGCCAGCAGTTTAGCGGGAGGGCTGGAAAACATTCAGTACTTC
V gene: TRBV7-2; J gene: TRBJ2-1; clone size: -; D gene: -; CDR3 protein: CASSLAGSYNEQFF; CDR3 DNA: TGTGCCAGCAGCTTAGCGGGGTCCTACAATGAGCAGTTCTTC
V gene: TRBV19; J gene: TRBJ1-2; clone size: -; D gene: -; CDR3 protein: CASSIDTARGYTF; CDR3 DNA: TGTGCCAGTAGTATAGACACGGCGAGAGGCTACACCTTC
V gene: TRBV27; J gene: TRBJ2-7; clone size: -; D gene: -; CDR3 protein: CASSLRGTHEQYF; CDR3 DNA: TGTGCCAGCAGTTTACGCGGGACGCACGAGCAGTACTTC
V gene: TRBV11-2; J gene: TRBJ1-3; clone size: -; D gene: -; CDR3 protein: CASSLSPGSGNTIYF; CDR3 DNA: TGTGCCAGCAGCTTGTCTCCTGGCTCTGGAAACACCATATATTTT
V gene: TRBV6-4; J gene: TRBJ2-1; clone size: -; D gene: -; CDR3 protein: CASSDAGRNNEQFF; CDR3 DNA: TGTGCCAGCAGTGACGCTGGCCGAAACAATGAGCAGTTCTTC
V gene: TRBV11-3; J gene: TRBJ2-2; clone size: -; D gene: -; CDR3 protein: CASSSSGSGELFF; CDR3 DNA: TGTGCCAGCAGCTCCTCGGGCTCCGGGGAGCTGTTTTTT
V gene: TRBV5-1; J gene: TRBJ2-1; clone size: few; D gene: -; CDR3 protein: CASSLVPGGLGQFF; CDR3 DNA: TGCGCCAGCAGCTTGGTACCGGGGGGCCTGGGGCAGTTCTTC
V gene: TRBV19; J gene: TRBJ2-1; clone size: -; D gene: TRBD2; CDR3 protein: CASLPGGMHYNEQFF; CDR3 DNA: TGTGCCAGTTTACCGGGAGGAATGCACTACAATGAGCAGTTCTTC